The 2 T cell receptor beta chains below come from one sample, sequenced in a study of long-term antiretroviral therapy in people with HIV. At the survey level, the v3.0 immunoSEQ assay was run. Profiled with immunoSEQ multiplex PCR; TCRdb holds only in-frame clones, not every one. The sample records 16,000 or so clones, around 83% being singletons. The material was unsorted PBMCs, obtained 0.5 years after starting antiretroviral therapy. These receptor sequences come from a middle-aged woman with HIV.

The V and J genes are TRBV28 and TRBJ1-1; D is undetermined. CDR1 is MDHEN and CDR2 is SYDVKM in the germline V gene. The CDR3 has 14 amino acids. V was clipped by 5 bases and J by 1 base, with 11 bases between them. CDR3 sequence (DNA): TGTGCCAGCAGTCCGGGGAGGGAGAACACTGAAGCTTTCTTT. The encoded protein is CASSPGRENTEAFF.

This clone has just one count. The chain is built from TRBV2 and TRBJ2-2; 9 positions match TRBD1. Germline CDR1 reads SNHLY; CDR2 reads FYNNEI. The CDR3 consists of 14 residues. With 10 bases clipped from V and 6 bases from J, the junction kept 9 bases outside the gene matches. This CDR3 reads CAINRGPYPGELFF. The DNA for the CDR3 is TGTGCCATTAACAGGGGGCCGTATCCCGGGGAGCTGTTTTTT.